Described below is a single TCR beta chain sequence and its context. Its specificity is unknown. The data derive from a study of cytomegalovirus exposure and HLA in healthy donors. Whole-study context: Falling in the Caucasian-associated ancestry cluster were 65% to 90% of some 400 genotyped donors.

Study observations and caveats: Owing to their indistinguishability, certain V segments, notably TRBV6-2 and TRBV6-3, were excluded. According to the study, about 180 TCR beta chains were cytomegalovirus-associated.

Unrecorded immune exposures were likely, despite nominal health at sampling. The PCR ran on 60 Vbeta and 13 Jbeta primers. Generated by immunoSEQ multiplex PCR, the TCRdb table keeps only in-frame clones and is missing some. The table has approximately 120,000 clones, around 77% seen once; the top ten hold approximately 1.2%. The germline CDR1 and CDR2 sequences are SGHRS and YFSETQ. The CDR3 is 15 residues long. V shed 3 bases and J shed 3 bases, with 12 bases lying between them. The sequence was obtained from a man in his fifties or sixties in good health and CMV-seronegative. This chain connects TRBV5-1 to TRBJ2-2; weak D call: TRBD1 (6 bases). The sequenced sample was PBMCs. CDR3 amino acids: CASSSRDTYTGELFF. For the CDR3, the DNA is TGCGCCAGCAGCTCCCGGGACACTTACACCGGGGAGCTGTTTTTT.